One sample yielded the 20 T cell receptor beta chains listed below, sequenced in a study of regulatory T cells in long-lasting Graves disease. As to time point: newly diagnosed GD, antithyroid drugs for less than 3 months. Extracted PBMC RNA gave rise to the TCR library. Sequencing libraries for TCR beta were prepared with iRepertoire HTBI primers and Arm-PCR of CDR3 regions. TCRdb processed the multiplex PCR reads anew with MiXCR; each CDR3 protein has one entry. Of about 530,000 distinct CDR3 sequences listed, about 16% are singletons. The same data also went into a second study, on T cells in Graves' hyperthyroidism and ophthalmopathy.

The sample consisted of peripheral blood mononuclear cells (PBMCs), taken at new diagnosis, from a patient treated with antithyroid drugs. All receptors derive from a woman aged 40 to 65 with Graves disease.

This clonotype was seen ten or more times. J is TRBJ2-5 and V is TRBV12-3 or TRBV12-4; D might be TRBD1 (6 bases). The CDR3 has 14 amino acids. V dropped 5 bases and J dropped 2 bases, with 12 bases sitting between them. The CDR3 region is CASSTRGYQETQYF. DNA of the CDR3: TGTGCCAGCAGTACAAGGGGGTATCAAGAGACCCAGTACTTC.

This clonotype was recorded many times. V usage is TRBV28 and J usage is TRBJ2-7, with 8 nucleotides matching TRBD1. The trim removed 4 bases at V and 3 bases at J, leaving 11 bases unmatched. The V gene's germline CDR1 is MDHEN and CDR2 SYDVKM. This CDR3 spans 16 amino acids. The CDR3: CASSSPGQVSLYEQYF. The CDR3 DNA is TGTGCCAGCAGTTCTCCGGGACAGGTCTCCCTCTACGAGCAGTACTTC.

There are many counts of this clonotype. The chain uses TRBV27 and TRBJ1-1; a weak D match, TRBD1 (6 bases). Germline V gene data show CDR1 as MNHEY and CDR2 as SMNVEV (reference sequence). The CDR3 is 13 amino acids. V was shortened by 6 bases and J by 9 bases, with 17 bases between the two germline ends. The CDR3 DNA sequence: TGTGCCAGCAGGCCCTCGGGGCAGGGGAAAGCTTTCTTT. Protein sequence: CASRPSGQGKAFF.

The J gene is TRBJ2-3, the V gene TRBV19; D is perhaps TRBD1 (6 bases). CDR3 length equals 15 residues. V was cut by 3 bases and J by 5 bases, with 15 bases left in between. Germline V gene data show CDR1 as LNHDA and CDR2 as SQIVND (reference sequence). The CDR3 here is CASSIPGHLEDTQYF. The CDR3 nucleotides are TGTGCCAGTAGTATCCCGGGACACCTCGAAGATACGCAGTATTTT.

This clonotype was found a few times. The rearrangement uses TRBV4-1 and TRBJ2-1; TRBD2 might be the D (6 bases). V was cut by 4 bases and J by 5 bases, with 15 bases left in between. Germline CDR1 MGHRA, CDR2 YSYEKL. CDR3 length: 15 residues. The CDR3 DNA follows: TGCGCCAGCAGCCCCCGGGGTAGCGGAAACAATGAGCAGTTCTTC. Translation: CASSPRGSGNNEQFF.

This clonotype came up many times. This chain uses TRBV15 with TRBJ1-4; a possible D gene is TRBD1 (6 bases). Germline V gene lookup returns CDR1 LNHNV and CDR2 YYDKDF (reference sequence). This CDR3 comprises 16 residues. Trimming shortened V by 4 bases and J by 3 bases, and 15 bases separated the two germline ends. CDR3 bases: TGTGCCACCAGCAAGACAGGCCTTGGGGCTAATGAAAAACTGTTTTTT. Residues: CATSKTGLGANEKLFF.

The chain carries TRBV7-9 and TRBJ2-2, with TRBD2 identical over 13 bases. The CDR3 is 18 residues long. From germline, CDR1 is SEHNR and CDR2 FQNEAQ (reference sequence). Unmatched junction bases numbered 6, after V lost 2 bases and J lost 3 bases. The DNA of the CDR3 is TGTGCCAGCAGCTTATGGCGGGGACTAGCGGGGTACACCGGGGAGCTGTTTTTT. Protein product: CASSLWRGLAGYTGELFF.

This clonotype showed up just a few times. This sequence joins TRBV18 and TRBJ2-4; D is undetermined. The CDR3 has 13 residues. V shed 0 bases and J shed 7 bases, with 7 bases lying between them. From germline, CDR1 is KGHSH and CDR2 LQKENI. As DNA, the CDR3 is TGTGCCAGCTCACCACCGAGATTGAACATTCAGTACTTC. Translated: CASSPPRLNIQYF.

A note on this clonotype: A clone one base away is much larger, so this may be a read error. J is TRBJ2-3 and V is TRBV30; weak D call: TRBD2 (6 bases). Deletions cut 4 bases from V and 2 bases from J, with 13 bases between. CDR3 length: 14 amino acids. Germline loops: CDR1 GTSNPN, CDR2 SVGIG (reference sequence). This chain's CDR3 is CAWTRGLYTDTQYF. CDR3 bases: TGTGCCTGGACGAGGGGACTTTACACAGATACGCAGTATTTT.

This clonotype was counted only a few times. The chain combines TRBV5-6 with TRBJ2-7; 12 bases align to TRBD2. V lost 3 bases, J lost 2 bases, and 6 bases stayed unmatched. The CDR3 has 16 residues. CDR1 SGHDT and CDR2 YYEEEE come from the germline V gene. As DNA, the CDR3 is TGTGCCAGCAGCTCCACTAGCGGGGGGAATACCTACGAGCAGTACTTC. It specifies CASSSTSGGNTYEQYF.

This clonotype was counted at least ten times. In nucleotides, the CDR3 is TGTGCCAGCAGCCGGGACAGGGGGAACACTGAAGCTTTCTTT. This gives the protein CASSRDRGNTEAFF. V usage is TRBV19 and J usage is TRBJ1-1; 10 positions agree with TRBD1. CDR1 LNHDA and CDR2 SQIVND come from the germline V gene (reference sequence). The CDR3 spans 14 residues. V shed 9 bases and J 1 base; nucleotides not matched to a gene: 5.

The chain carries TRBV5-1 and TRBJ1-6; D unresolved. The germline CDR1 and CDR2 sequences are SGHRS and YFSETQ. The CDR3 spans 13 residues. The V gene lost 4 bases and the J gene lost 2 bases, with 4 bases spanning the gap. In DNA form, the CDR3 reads TGCGCCAGCAGCGAGACCTATAATTCACCCCTCCACTTT. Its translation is CASSETYNSPLHF.

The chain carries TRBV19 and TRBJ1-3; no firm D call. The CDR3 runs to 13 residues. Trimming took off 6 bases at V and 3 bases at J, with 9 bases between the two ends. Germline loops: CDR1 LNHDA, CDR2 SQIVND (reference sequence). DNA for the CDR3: TGTGCCAGTAGCGAGGGTATTGGAAACACCATATATTTT. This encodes CASSEGIGNTIYF.

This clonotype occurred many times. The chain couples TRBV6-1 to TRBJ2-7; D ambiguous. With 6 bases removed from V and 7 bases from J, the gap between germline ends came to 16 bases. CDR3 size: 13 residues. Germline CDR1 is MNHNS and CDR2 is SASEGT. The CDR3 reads CASRPDSYGEQYF. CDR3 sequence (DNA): TGTGCCAGCAGGCCCGACTCCTACGGAGAGCAGTACTTC.

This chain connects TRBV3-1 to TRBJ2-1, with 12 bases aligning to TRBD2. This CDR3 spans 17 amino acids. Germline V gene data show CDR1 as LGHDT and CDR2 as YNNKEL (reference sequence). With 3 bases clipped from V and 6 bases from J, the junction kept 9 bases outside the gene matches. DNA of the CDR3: TGTGCCAGCAGCCATATCACTAGCGGGGGGAAGACCAATGAGCAGTTCTTC. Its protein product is CASSHITSGGKTNEQFF.

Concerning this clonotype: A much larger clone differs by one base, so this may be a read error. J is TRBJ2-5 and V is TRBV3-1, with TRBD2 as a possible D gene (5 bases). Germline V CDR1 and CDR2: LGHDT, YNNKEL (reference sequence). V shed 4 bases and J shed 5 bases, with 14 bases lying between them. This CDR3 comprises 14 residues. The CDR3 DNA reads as TGTGCCAGCAGCCCGACACCCCGCGGGGAGACCCAGTACTTC. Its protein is CASSPTPRGETQYF.

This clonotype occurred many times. Written as DNA, the CDR3 is TGTGCCAGCAGTGACAAGGGGAGGGGAGAGACCCAGTACTTC. Amino acids: CASSDKGRGETQYF. The V call is TRBV12-3 or TRBV12-4, the J call TRBJ2-5, with 7 bases fitting TRBD2. This CDR3 is built from 14 residues. Losses at the gene ends were 5 bases for V and 4 bases for J; bases not matched to a gene: 7.

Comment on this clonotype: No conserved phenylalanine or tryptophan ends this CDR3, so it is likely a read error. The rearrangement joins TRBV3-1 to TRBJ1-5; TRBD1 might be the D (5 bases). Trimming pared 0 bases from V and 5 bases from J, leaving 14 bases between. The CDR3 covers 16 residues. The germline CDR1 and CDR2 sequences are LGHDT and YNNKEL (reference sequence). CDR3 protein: CASSQDGGGRDQPQHS. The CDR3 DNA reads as TGTGCCAGCAGCCAAGATGGTGGGGGGAGGGATCAGCCCCAGCATTCT.

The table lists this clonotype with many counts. The CDR3, as DNA: TGTGCCAGCAGCTTAGCGGGAGGAATTGCCAATCAGCCCCAGCATTTT. Its translation is CASSLAGGIANQPQHF. The rearrangement joins TRBV11-2 to TRBJ1-5; no firm D call. Germline V gene sequence: CDR1 SGHAT, CDR2 FQNNGV. This CDR3 has 16 residues. Trimming took off 1 base at V and 3 bases at J, with 13 bases between the two ends. Based on the CDR3 plus reference TRBV11-2 and TRBJ1-5, the full variable domain is EAGVAQSPRYKIIEKRQSVAFWCNPISGHATLYWYQQILGQGPKLLIQFQNNGVVDDSQLPKDRFSAERLKGVDSTLKIQPAKLEDSAVYLCASSLAGGIANQPQHFGDGTRLSIL.

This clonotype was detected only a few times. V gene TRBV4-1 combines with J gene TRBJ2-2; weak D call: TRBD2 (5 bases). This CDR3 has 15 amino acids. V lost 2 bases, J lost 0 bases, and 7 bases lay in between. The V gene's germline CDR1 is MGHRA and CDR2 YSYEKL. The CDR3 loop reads CASSQRGANTGELFF. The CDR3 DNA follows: TGCGCCAGCAGCCAACGGGGAGCGAACACCGGGGAGCTGTTTTTT.